The 5 T cell receptor beta chains presented below share a single source sample, sequenced in a study of blood T cell repertoires in COVID-19. Sequencing was performed with immunoSEQ multiplex PCR; in TCRdb, only in-frame clones are kept and a portion is missing. The data hold about 69,000 clones, with approximately 80% observed a single time. Sequenced sample: peripheral blood. Receptors were obtained from a man in his fifties or sixties with COVID-19, enrolled during active disease.

The gene calls are TRBV7-2 and TRBJ1-3, with D possibly TRBD1 on 5 matching bases. Germline V lookup: CDR1 SGHTA, CDR2 FQGNSA. Trimming removed 3 bases from V and 1 base from J, with 13 bases in between. CDR3 length: 16 residues. CDR3 region: CASSFDSFPSGNTIYF. For the CDR3, the DNA is TGTGCCAGCAGCTTTGACAGCTTTCCATCTGGAAACACCATATATTTT.

The rearrangement uses TRBV5-4 and TRBJ2-4; the match to TRBD2 covers 10 bases. Trimming cost V 0 bases and J 0 bases; bases outside gene matches: 9. This CDR3 contains 19 residues. Germline V lookup: CDR1 SGHNT, CDR2 YYREEE (reference sequence). CDR3 protein: CASSLAASGGTIAKNIQYF. The CDR3 coding sequence is TGTGCCAGCAGCTTGGCCGCTAGCGGGGGAACCATAGCCAAAAACATTCAGTACTTC.

In its sample, this clone was seen once. The chain is built from TRBV7-8 and TRBJ1-3, with D uncertain. The CDR3 has 14 residues. Germline values: CDR1 SGHVS, CDR2 FQNEAQ. The V end lost 4 bases, the J end lost 0 bases, and 7 bases lay between the germline ends. As DNA, the CDR3 is TGTGCCAGCAGCTCCAGGAACTCTGGAAACACCATATATTTT. Its protein is CASSSRNSGNTIYF. Supplemented by reference TRBV7-8 and TRBJ1-3, the full variable domain reads GAGVSQSPRYKVAKRGQDVALRCDPISGHVSLFWYQQALGQGPEFLTYFQNEAQLDKSGLPSDRFFAERPEGSVSTLKIQRTQQEDSAVYLCASSSRNSGNTIYFGEGSWLTVV.

CDR3 nucleotide sequence: TGTGCCAGCAGTTTAGGCCCGACAAGAGGCTACACCTTC. Protein: CASSLGPTRGYTF. This chain links TRBV12-3 or TRBV12-4 with TRBJ1-2; no clear D gene. The V gene lost 1 base and the J gene lost 8 bases, with 11 bases spanning the gap. This CDR3 is built from 13 residues.

This chain connects TRBV6-5 to TRBJ1-1; D unclear. This CDR3 has 16 residues. Germline V gene sequence: CDR1 MNHEY, CDR2 SVGAGI. Between the trimmed V and J ends, which lost 2 bases and 0 bases, there was a span of 13 bases. In DNA form, the CDR3 reads TGTGCCAGCAGTTACGGGAGCCTAACCTTGAACACTGAAGCTTTCTTT. Translation gives CASSYGSLTLNTEAFF.